Below are 26 T cell receptor beta chains sequenced from a single sample in a study of blood T cell repertoires in COVID-19. TCRdb keeps only in-frame clones here, not all; method: immunoSEQ multiplex PCR. There are over 85,000 clones in the sample; 91% occur only once, and roughly 4.2% lies in the top ten. Material: peripheral blood. The source of these receptors is a man between 18 and 29 years old with acute or convalescent COVID-19.

The V gene is TRBV4-1, the J gene TRBJ1-2; 7 bases are shared with TRBD1. The junction had 5 bases not matched to a gene; V was cut back by 2 bases and J by 5 bases. Germline V CDR1 and CDR2: MGHRA, YSYEKL. The CDR3 loop spans 14 amino acids. This chain's CDR3 is CASSQTGDHYGYTF. Written as DNA, the CDR3 is TGCGCCAGCAGCCAAACAGGGGACCATTATGGCTACACCTTC.

In regard to this clone: The sample carries other DNA sequences with the same CDR3. V gene TRBV6-1 combines with J gene TRBJ1-2; 7 bases map to TRBD1. Germline CDR1 is MNHNS and CDR2 is SASEGT. The V and J ends lost 0 bases and 5 bases, in that order; junction bases with no gene match: 3. The CDR3 length is 14 residues. CDR3 residues: CASSEAGRGYGYTF. For the CDR3, the DNA is TGTGCCAGCAGTGAAGCGGGCAGGGGGTATGGCTACACCTTC.

The chain couples TRBV7-9 to TRBJ2-2; 7 bases fit TRBD1. The germline CDR1 and CDR2 sequences are SEHNR and FQNEAQ (reference sequence). V shed 3 bases, J shed 10 bases, and the junction held 11 bases outside the gene matches. The CDR3 has 15 amino acids. This chain's CDR3 is CASSFIKGGAEELFF. The CDR3 bases are TGTGCCAGCAGCTTTATAAAAGGGGGCGCCGAGGAGCTGTTTTTT.

The chain has TRBV7-9 and TRBJ2-3; D is possibly TRBD2 (5 bases). Germline lookup yields CDR1 SEHNR and CDR2 FQNEAQ (reference sequence). Trimming stripped 5 bases from V and 5 bases from J, with 17 bases between. This CDR3 spans 15 amino acids. CDR3: CASSPPGLLLDTQYF. The CDR3 region has the DNA TGTGCCAGCAGCCCACCAGGACTCTTGTTAGATACGCAGTATTTT.

The chain combines TRBV29-1 with TRBJ2-4; D is possibly TRBD2 (5 bases). In germline, CDR1 is SQVTM, CDR2 ANQGSEA. Trimming took 3 bases from V and 1 from J, leaving 10 bases between them. This CDR3 comprises 14 residues. This CDR3 reads CSVEGVGAKNIQYF. CDR3 bases: TGCAGCGTTGAGGGAGTCGGGGCCAAAAACATTCAGTACTTC.

This chain connects TRBV5-4 to TRBJ2-5; 14 nucleotides line up with TRBD2. V lost 0 bases to trimming and J lost 4 bases; unmatched junction nucleotides: 5. Per germline, CDR1 SGHNT and CDR2 YYREEE (reference sequence). This CDR3 contains 17 residues. CDR3 nucleotides: TGTGCCAGCAGCTTGGCCGGGACTAGCGGGAGAGGAGAGACCCAGTACTTC. Protein product: CASSLAGTSGRGETQYF.

V is TRBV3-1 (or the pseudogene TRBV3-2) and J is TRBJ2-4; 8 positions agree with TRBD2. The CDR3 covers 15 residues. Per the germline V gene, CDR1 is LGHDT and CDR2 is YNNKEL (reference sequence). After removal of 1 base from V and 7 bases from J, the junction contained 6 bases not matched to a gene. CDR3 sequence (DNA): TGTGCCAGCAGCCAAGCGGGAGGGCCAGGGAACATTCAGTACTTC. Translating it yields CASSQAGGPGNIQYF.

This chain joins TRBV19 and TRBJ2-1; 7 nucleotides align to TRBD1. Germline V CDR1 and CDR2: LNHDA, SQIVND (reference sequence). The length of the CDR3 is 13 residues. V trimming: 3 bases; J trimming: 5 bases; junction bases outside the gene matches: 1. Here the CDR3 DNA reads TGTGCCAGTAGTATGGGGACAGACAATGAGCAGTTCTTC. This gives the protein CASSMGTDNEQFF.

The chain has TRBV4-1 and TRBJ2-7, with TRBD2 matching over 7 bases. Germline CDR1 is MGHRA and CDR2 is YSYEKL. V shed 1 base, J shed 0 bases, and the junction held 9 bases outside the gene matches. This CDR3 has 17 amino acids. Here the CDR3 reads CASSQGWGGLSSYEQYF. The CDR3 DNA is TGCGCCAGCAGCCAAGGGTGGGGGGGTCTGAGCTCCTACGAGCAGTACTTC.

J is TRBJ2-7 and V is TRBV6-5; TRBD2 is a possible D gene (6 bases). Germline CDR1 is MNHEY and CDR2 is SVGAGI. The CDR3 length is 12 residues. V was pared by 5 bases and J by 3 bases, with 8 bases between. CDR3 DNA sequence: TGTGCCAGCAGTCACGGGGGCTACGAGCAGTACTTC. Its translation is CASSHGGYEQYF.

This chain uses TRBV24-1 with TRBJ1-2; D uncertain. V was trimmed by 3 bases and J by 4 bases, leaving 8 bases between them. CDR3 length equals 13 residues. Germline loops: CDR1 KGHDR, CDR2 SFDVKD. The CDR3 nucleotides are TGTGCCACCAGTGATATTACTGCCTATGGCTACACCTTC. Encoded protein: CATSDITAYGYTF.

The genes are TRBV19 and TRBJ1-4; D is undetermined. Deletions cut 5 bases from V and 4 bases from J, with 8 bases between. CDR3 length: 13 residues. CDR1 is LNHDA and CDR2 is SQIVND in the germline V gene (reference sequence). The CDR3 loop is CASSGGDNEKLFF. The CDR3 DNA is TGTGCCAGTAGTGGCGGAGATAATGAAAAACTGTTTTTT.

The rearrangement joins TRBV6-5 to TRBJ2-5; 9 bases fit TRBD2. This CDR3 contains 15 residues. Germline-derived CDR1 and CDR2 are MNHEY and SVGAGI. V dropped 2 bases and J dropped 4; count of bases not matched to a gene: 5. In nucleotides, the CDR3 is TGTGCCAGCAGTTACGCGGGGGGGATCCTAGAGACCCAGTACTTC. It is translated as CASSYAGGILETQYF.

The J gene is TRBJ1-3, the V gene TRBV2, with D perhaps TRBD1 (5 bases). The CDR3 covers 14 residues. V was cut by 7 bases and J by 8 bases, with 18 bases left in between. CDR1 SNHLY and CDR2 FYNNEI come from the germline V gene. The DNA for the CDR3 is TGTGCCAGCACCCAGGGCTCGGGGGTGGACACCATATATTTT. It yields the protein CASTQGSGVDTIYF.

The chain carries TRBV3-1 (or the pseudogene TRBV3-2) and TRBJ1-5, with D perhaps TRBD1 (5 bases). Germline CDR1 is LGHDT and CDR2 is YNNKEL (reference sequence). Trimming left V 0 bases short and J 7 bases short, with 7 bases between. The length of the CDR3 is 13 residues. This CDR3 is CASSQDQGQPQHF. In nucleotides, the CDR3 is TGTGCCAGCAGCCAAGATCAGGGACAGCCCCAGCATTTT.

The chain combines TRBV7-9 with TRBJ2-1; 14 nucleotides align to TRBD2. The CDR3 is made up of 19 amino acids. Germline V gene lookup returns CDR1 SEHNR and CDR2 FQNEAQ (reference sequence). The V gene end was trimmed by 5 bases and the J gene end by 0 bases; junction bases not matched to a gene: 9. The CDR3 nucleotides read TGTGCCAGCAGCCGACGGACTAGCGGGGGGAACAGCTCCTACAATGAGCAGTTCTTC. Translation gives CASSRRTSGGNSSYNEQFF.

The CDR3 nucleotides are TGTGCCTGGGGAAAATCGACAGGGCGAAATGAAAAACTGTTTTTT. Encoded protein: CAWGKSTGRNEKLFF. The chain carries TRBV30 and TRBJ1-4; 7 nucleotides line up with TRBD1. From germline, CDR1 is GTSNPN and CDR2 SVGIG (reference sequence). The CDR3 loop spans 15 amino acids. V trimming: 5 bases; J trimming: 5 bases; junction bases outside the gene matches: 11.

The V and J genes are TRBV19 and TRBJ1-5; 7 bases map to TRBD1. Germline trimming cut 5 bases from V and 4 bases from J; bases unmatched to any gene: 5. The germline V gene encodes CDR1 LNHDA and CDR2 SQIVND (reference sequence). The CDR3 consists of 14 residues. The chain's CDR3 is CASSPLTGNQPQHF. CDR3 bases: TGTGCCAGTAGTCCTTTGACAGGGAATCAGCCCCAGCATTTT.

This clone has a handful of counts. The chain has TRBV5-6 and TRBJ1-1, with TRBD1 matching 9 bases. The CDR3 runs to 17 residues. V was clipped by 1 base and J by 5 bases; unmatched bases: 12. CDR1 and CDR2 from the germline V gene are SGHDT and YYEEEE. In DNA, the CDR3 is TGTGCCAGCAGCTTGCCTGGGACAGGGAAGGGATGGACTGAAGCTTTCTTT. Its translation: CASSLPGTGKGWTEAFF.

The CDR3 region has the DNA TGTGCCAGTACCAAGGACAGACCTTCGCTGTATAGCAATCAGCCCCAGCATTTT. Its translation is CASTKDRPSLYSNQPQHF. J is TRBJ1-5 and V is TRBV19; perhaps TRBD1 as D (6 bases). Germline CDR1 and CDR2: LNHDA and SQIVND (reference sequence). The CDR3 has 18 amino acids. Between the trimmed V and J ends, which lost 7 bases and 0 bases, there was a span of 22 bases.

The chain recombines TRBV29-1 with TRBJ2-2, with 15 positions matching TRBD2. CDR3 length: 17 residues. Germline lookup yields CDR1 SQVTM and CDR2 ANQGSEA. J gave up 1 base and V 7 bases, and 7 bases lay outside the gene matches. This CDR3 is CSAGGLAGGRNTGELFF. The CDR3 nucleotides are TGCAGCGCCGGGGGACTAGCGGGGGGTCGGAACACCGGGGAGCTGTTTTTT.

This chain connects TRBV19 to TRBJ2-5; 10 bases map to TRBD2. The CDR3 has 15 residues. The germline gives CDR1 LNHDA, CDR2 SQIVND (reference sequence). Trimming at V came to 5 bases and at J to 1 base, leaving 4 bases not matched to a gene. The DNA of the CDR3 is TGTGCCAGTAGTCCTCTAGCGGGAGTCCAAGAGACCCAGTACTTC. It codes for CASSPLAGVQETQYF.

CDR3 nucleotides: TGTGCCAGTAGTATCGGGCAGGGGGCTGGGCAGCCCCAGCATTTT. Protein product: CASSIGQGAGQPQHF. V is TRBV19 and J is TRBJ1-5; 8 bases match TRBD1. The junction had 8 bases not matched to a gene; V was cut back by 3 bases and J by 7 bases. CDR3 length equals 15 residues. Germline V CDR1 and CDR2: LNHDA, SQIVND (reference sequence).

This sequence joins TRBV6-1 and TRBJ2-3, with 7 bases matching TRBD2. Per germline, CDR1 MNHNS and CDR2 SASEGT. This CDR3 has 17 residues. V dropped 0 bases and J dropped 5; count of bases not matched to a gene: 11. CDR3 sequence (DNA): TGTGCCAGCAGTGAAGCGCTCTTGGCGGGAGCGATAGATACGCAGTATTTT. The encoded protein is CASSEALLAGAIDTQYF.

The rearrangement links TRBV5-1 to TRBJ2-7; 7 bases map to TRBD2. Germline V gene sequence: CDR1 SGHRS, CDR2 YFSETQ. The CDR3 covers 15 residues. With V trimmed by 4 bases and J by 5 bases, 12 bases remained unmatched. CDR3 sequence (DNA): TGCGCCAGCAGCCTCACAGATTCGGGGGGTCACGAGCAGTACTTC. This translates into CASSLTDSGGHEQYF.

The gene calls are TRBV28 and TRBJ1-2, with 8 nucleotides matching TRBD1. The germline V gene has CDR1 MDHEN and CDR2 SYDVKM. This CDR3 contains 14 residues. With 5 bases clipped from V and 5 bases from J, the junction kept 7 bases outside the gene matches. CDR3 nucleotides: TGTGCCAGCAGTACAGGGGGGGAAAAATATGGCTACACCTTC. Protein product: CASSTGGEKYGYTF.